Below, 14 T cell receptor beta chains from the same sample are listed, as sequenced in a study of T cell repertoires in cytomegalovirus infection. MiXCR was run by TCRdb on the reads, yielding one entry per CDR3 protein. The sample shows a few hundred thousand distinct CDR3 sequences, 40% of them seen only once. Antigens of these TCRs are unknown. The specimen was cultured PBMCs, collected from culture after CMV antigen stimulation. The receptor set was obtained from a human donor in good health (CMV status not recorded). Some clones in this sample may be carry-over from other donors' samples.

This clonotype was detected once. V and J are TRBV12-5 and TRBJ2-7; maybe TRBD2 (6 bases). Germline CDR1 and CDR2: LGHNT and FRNRAP. The V end lost 6 bases, the J end lost 7 bases, and 25 bases lay between the germline ends. CDR3 length equals 16 residues. In nucleotides, the CDR3 is TGTGCTAGTGGACACCCGCCGGGACTCCCCCCGGGAGAGCAGTACTTC. Translated: CASGHPPGLPPGEQYF.

The V call is TRBV7-6, the J call TRBJ2-2; TRBD2 might be the D (5 bases). Germline V gives CDR1 SGHVS, CDR2 FNYEAQ. The CDR3 is 15 residues long. Between the trimmed V and J ends, which lost 5 bases and 2 bases, there was a span of 12 bases. CDR3 sequence: CASSARGINTGELFF. In DNA, the CDR3 is TGTGCCAGCAGCGCAAGAGGGATCAACACCGGGGAGCTGTTTTTT.

The chain uses TRBV11-3 and TRBJ2-2, with D hard to call. The CDR3 length is 16 residues. V was clipped by 5 bases and J by 7 bases, with 20 bases between them. Germline V gene sequence: CDR1 SGHNT, CDR2 YENEEA. CDR3 DNA sequence: TGTGCCAGCAGCGCTAGGTCGGGCACGACCTTCGGGGAGCTGTTTTTT. Its translation: CASSARSGTTFGELFF.

The rearrangement links TRBV5-6 to TRBJ1-4, with a tentative D call TRBD1 (6 bases). V was pared by 0 bases and J by 4 bases, with 13 bases between. CDR1 SGHDT and CDR2 YYEEEE come from the germline V gene. CDR3 size: 16 residues. The CDR3 coding sequence is TGTGCCAGCAGCTTGGCCAAGGGGGAGGATAATGAAAAACTGTTTTTT. It codes for CASSLAKGEDNEKLFF.

This chain joins TRBV7-2 and TRBJ2-7, with D perhaps matching TRBD2 (7 bases). The germline V gene encodes CDR1 SGHTA and CDR2 FQGNSA. The CDR3 has 16 residues. The V end lost 4 bases, the J end lost 6 bases, and 22 bases lay between the germline ends. The CDR3 sequence: CASSSQGGGTPVEQYF. For the CDR3, the DNA is TGTGCCAGCAGCTCTCAAGGGGGGGGGACCCCTGTCGAGCAGTACTTC.

This clonotype has a handful of counts. The CDR3 loop reads CSATTGGPPDTQYF. As DNA, the CDR3 is TGCAGTGCTACCACGGGGGGGCCGCCAGATACGCAGTATTTT. The chain recombines TRBV20-1 with TRBJ2-3, with 8 bases that match TRBD2. Trimming removed 4 bases from V and 4 bases from J; junction bases left unmatched: 7. The CDR3 is 14 amino acids. Germline CDR1 is DFQATT and CDR2 is SNEGSKA (reference sequence).

This chain uses TRBV29-1 with TRBJ2-1, with D tentatively TRBD1 or TRBD2 (5 bases each). Germline CDR1 is SQVTM and CDR2 is ANQGSEA. This CDR3 has 16 amino acids. Trimming stripped 7 bases from V and 8 bases from J, with 27 bases between. This CDR3 is CSAEQLLTGRGDEQFF. Written as DNA, the CDR3 is TGCAGCGCCGAACAATTACTAACAGGCAGAGGGGATGAGCAGTTCTTC.

CDR3 sequence (DNA): TGTGCCAGCAGAACGGGACAACCGAACACTGAAGCTTTCTTT. Translating it yields CASRTGQPNTEAFF. The chain uses TRBV2 and TRBJ1-1; perhaps TRBD1 as D (6 bases). Germline CDR1 SNHLY, CDR2 FYNNEI. The V end lost 6 bases, the J end lost 1 base, and 12 bases lay between the germline ends. This CDR3 has 14 residues.

J is TRBJ2-7 and V is TRBV11-3; 8 nucleotides match TRBD1. The V segment lost 0 bases and the J segment 3 bases; nucleotides outside the gene matches: 4. This CDR3 is built from 15 residues. From germline, CDR1 is SGHNT and CDR2 YENEEA. DNA for the CDR3: TGTGCCAGCAGCTTAGATGGAACAGGGGGCTACGAGCAGTACTTC. Its translation: CASSLDGTGGYEQYF.

The chain combines TRBV7-2 with TRBJ2-1, with D perhaps TRBD1 (5 bases). The V gene lost 2 bases and the J gene lost 7 bases, with 12 bases spanning the gap. This CDR3 spans 14 amino acids. Germline V gene data show CDR1 as SGHTA and CDR2 as FQGNSA. CDR3 amino acids: CASSLIRGENEQFF. The CDR3 region has the DNA TGTGCCAGCAGCTTAATAAGGGGCGAGAATGAGCAGTTCTTC.

This clonotype has more than one count but fewer than ten. The V call is TRBV6-1, the J call TRBJ2-5; possible D gene TRBD2, 6 bases. Between the trimmed V and J ends, which lost 5 bases and 2 bases, there was a span of 18 bases. This CDR3 region has 16 residues. CDR1 and CDR2 from the germline V gene are MNHNS and SASEGT. The CDR3 DNA reads as TGTGCCAGCAGTCCCGGGCGACTAGTAGGGCAAGAGACCCAGTACTTC. It translates to CASSPGRLVGQETQYF.

This chain connects TRBV28 to TRBJ1-1; D is undetermined. This CDR3 comprises 15 residues. The germline gives CDR1 MDHEN, CDR2 SYDVKM. V lost 5 bases to trimming and J lost 1 base, with 14 bases between them. CDR3 region: CASSPSNIPNTEAFF. Written as DNA, the CDR3 is TGTGCCAGCAGTCCCTCCAACATACCGAACACTGAAGCTTTCTTT.

The chain recombines TRBV7-2 with TRBJ1-6; D is possibly TRBD1 (6 bases). Trimming took 1 base from V and 0 from J, leaving 13 bases between them. CDR3 length: 18 residues. CDR1 SGHTA and CDR2 FQGNSA come from the germline V gene. The CDR3 DNA reads as TGTGCCAGCAGCTTAGTAAGGACAGCGCTCTCCTATAATTCACCCCTCCACTTT. Translation gives CASSLVRTALSYNSPLHF. The full variable domain, rest sourced from reference TRBV7-2 and TRBJ1-6, is GAGVSQSPSNKVTEKGKDVELRCDPISGHTALYWYRQSLGQGLEFLIYFQGNSAPDKSGLPSDRFSAERTGGSVSTLTIQRTQQEDSAVYLCASSLVRTALSYNSPLHFGNGTRLTVT.

The chain has TRBV11-2 and TRBJ2-7, with 10 bases that match TRBD2. This CDR3 region has 14 residues. Unmatched junction bases numbered 8, after V lost 5 bases and J lost 7 bases. CDR1 and CDR2 (germline): SGHAT, FQNNGV. For the CDR3, the DNA is TGTGCCAGCAGCCCGCGGCTAGCGGGAGAAGAGCAGTACTTC. This gives the protein CASSPRLAGEEQYF.